These 25 T cell receptor beta chains originate from one sample sequenced in a study of cytomegalovirus exposure and HLA in healthy donors. The PCR used 60 Vbeta and 13 Jbeta primers. TCRdb's copy holds only in-frame clones and misses some; the assay was immunoSEQ multiplex PCR. Here the sample spans just over 200,000 clones, roughly four fifths being singletons. Sequenced: PBMCs. All receptors come from a woman aged 40 to 50 in good health and CMV-seronegative.

J is TRBJ2-2 and V is TRBV5-1; TRBD2 agrees at 7 bases. The germline V gene has CDR1 SGHRS and CDR2 YFSETQ. This CDR3 spans 17 amino acids. V gave up 3 bases and J gave up 0 bases; unmatched junction bases: 8. CDR3 nucleotides: TGCGCCAGCAGCTCGGGGGGACTGGCAACGAACACCGGGGAGCTGTTTTTT. Protein sequence: CASSSGGLATNTGELFF.

The gene calls are TRBV7-9 and TRBJ1-4; tentative D call: TRBD1 (6 bases). With 8 bases removed from V and 6 bases from J, the gap between germline ends came to 13 bases. Looked up from germline, CDR1 is SEHNR and CDR2 is FQNEAQ (reference sequence). This CDR3 comprises 13 residues. The chain's CDR3 is CASQTGMDEKLFF. CDR3 DNA sequence: TGTGCCAGCCAAACAGGGATGGATGAAAAACTGTTTTTT.

This clone was detected once. The chain links TRBV5-6 to TRBJ2-5; TRBD2 might be the D (6 bases). V lost 3 bases, J lost 5 bases, and 8 bases lay in between. The CDR3 extends over 12 amino acids. Germline lookup yields CDR1 SGHDT and CDR2 YYEEEE. CDR3 amino acids: CASSSGGETQYF. DNA of the CDR3: TGTGCCAGCAGCTCCGGAGGGGAGACCCAGTACTTC.

The chain combines TRBV19 with TRBJ2-6, with D possibly TRBD1 on 6 matching bases. With 6 bases removed from V and 0 bases from J, the gap between germline ends came to 15 bases. Germline values: CDR1 LNHDA, CDR2 SQIVND (reference sequence). The CDR3 runs to 17 residues. The chain's CDR3 is CASRQGSQYSGANVLTF. The CDR3 DNA sequence: TGTGCCAGTAGACAGGGAAGCCAATACTCTGGGGCCAACGTCCTGACTTTC.

The V and J genes are TRBV6-5 and TRBJ1-3, with a tentative D call TRBD1 (5 bases). The CDR3 extends over 15 amino acids. Germline V lookup: CDR1 MNHEY, CDR2 SVGAGI. V dropped 7 bases and J dropped 0 bases, with 13 bases sitting between them. The CDR3 sequence: CASKEMGLSGNTIYF. Written as DNA, the CDR3 is TGTGCCAGCAAGGAGATGGGACTCTCTGGAAACACCATATATTTT.

This clone has just a few counts. The chain couples TRBV11-2 to TRBJ2-7; D is unresolved. The germline V and J ends were trimmed by 1 base and 6 bases, with 7 bases remaining between them. CDR1 is SGHAT and CDR2 is FQNNGV in the germline V gene. The CDR3 runs 12 residues. The CDR3 nucleotides are TGTGCCAGCAGCTTAGGCGAACTCGAGCAGTACTTC. This encodes CASSLGELEQYF.

The rearrangement links TRBV28 to TRBJ1-4; the D is unclear. This CDR3 is built from 18 residues. V was trimmed by 6 bases and J by 0 bases, leaving 20 bases between them. The germline gives CDR1 MDHEN, CDR2 SYDVKM. This CDR3 is CASSTRGQALATNEKLFF. The CDR3 DNA reads TGTGCCAGCAGCACTCGAGGGCAGGCCCTTGCAACTAATGAAAAACTGTTTTTT.

V and J are TRBV18 and TRBJ2-5, with 7 positions matching TRBD1. The germline V gene has CDR1 KGHSH and CDR2 LQKENI. J lost 4 bases, V lost 5 bases, and 7 bases had no gene match. The CDR3 covers 14 residues. Here the CDR3 DNA reads TGTGCCAGCTCAAACACAGGGGATCCAGAGACCCAGTACTTC. Its protein is CASSNTGDPETQYF.

The rearrangement links TRBV5-1 to TRBJ1-4; TRBD1 aligns across 11 bases. V dropped 4 bases and J dropped 10; count of bases not matched to a gene: 6. The V gene's germline CDR1 is SGHRS and CDR2 YFSETQ. CDR3 length equals 14 residues. The CDR3 loop is CASSPGQGEGKLFF. CDR3 in DNA: TGCGCCAGCAGCCCGGGACAGGGGGAGGGAAAACTGTTTTTT.

The rearrangement links TRBV28 to TRBJ2-5; a weak D match, TRBD1 (5 bases). CDR1 is MDHEN, CDR2 SYDVKM, per germline. CDR3 length equals 14 residues. The V end lost 3 bases, the J end lost 2 bases, and 10 bases lay between the germline ends. CDR3 amino acids: CASSFRQFQETQYF. CDR3 in DNA: TGTGCCAGCAGTTTCCGACAGTTTCAAGAGACCCAGTACTTC.

This chain links TRBV9 with TRBJ1-2; tentatively, D is TRBD1 (6 bases). The CDR3 loop spans 14 amino acids. Germline V CDR1 and CDR2: SGDLS, YYNGEE. V was clipped by 6 bases and J by 4 bases, with 16 bases between them. The CDR3 sequence is CASTEGGQRYGYTF. In DNA form, the CDR3 reads TGTGCCAGCACCGAGGGGGGGCAACGCTATGGCTACACCTTC.

The chain has TRBV6-6 and TRBJ2-7, with 7 bases matching TRBD1. This CDR3 contains 14 residues. Losses at the gene ends were 5 bases for V and 6 bases for J; bases not matched to a gene: 10. In germline, CDR1 is MNHNY, CDR2 SVGAGI (reference sequence). CDR3 DNA sequence: TGTGCCAGCAGTCGGGACAGTAAAAGTAGCGAGCAGTACTTC. Protein sequence: CASSRDSKSSEQYF.

The rearrangement uses TRBV19 and TRBJ2-7; TRBD1 matches 9 bases. Trimming removed 5 bases from V and 3 bases from J; junction bases left unmatched: 5. The CDR3 spans 14 residues. From germline, CDR1 is LNHDA and CDR2 SQIVND (reference sequence). CDR3 in amino acids: CASSPTTGGYEQYF. CDR3 DNA sequence: TGTGCCAGTAGTCCGACGACAGGGGGCTACGAGCAGTACTTC.

This sequence joins TRBV10-2 and TRBJ1-5; 9 bases map to TRBD1. The CDR3 spans 20 residues. Germline values: CDR1 WSHSY, CDR2 SAAADI. V lost 0 bases and J lost 2; bases outside the gene matches: 14. The CDR3 loop is CASSESRPGQGGYGNQPQHF. CDR3 nucleotides: TGCGCCAGCAGTGAGTCTAGGCCGGGACAGGGAGGTTACGGCAATCAGCCCCAGCATTTT.

About this clone itself: The junction departs from germline at one end; a sequencing error may be responsible. The J gene is TRBJ2-7, the V gene TRBV30; 7 bases fit TRBD1. Germline CDR1 reads GTSNPN; CDR2 reads SVGIG (reference sequence). The CDR3 covers 10 residues. The CDR3 spells CAWSGDRVHF. As DNA, the CDR3 is TGTGCCTGGAGTGGAGACAGGGTGCACTTC.

In nucleotides, the CDR3 is TGTGCCAGCAGTTCATATAGCGGGAGGGCCCACGAGCAGTACTTC. Its protein is CASSSYSGRAHEQYF. The V and J genes are TRBV27 and TRBJ2-7; 11 bases map to TRBD2. CDR1 and CDR2 (germline): MNHEY, SMNVEV (reference sequence). J lost 5 bases, V lost 4 bases, and 7 bases had no gene match. CDR3 size: 15 residues.

The J gene is TRBJ2-3, the V gene TRBV2, with TRBD2 matching 13 bases. The J segment lost 4 bases and the V segment lost 5 bases, leaving 9 bases of the junction unmatched. The CDR3 has 17 residues. From germline, CDR1 is SNHLY and CDR2 FYNNEI. The chain's CDR3 is CASSRSSGLAGSDTQYF. The CDR3 DNA follows: TGTGCCAGCAGTCGGTCTTCGGGACTAGCGGGATCAGATACGCAGTATTTT.

The CDR3 DNA reads TGTGCCAGTAGTATAGATCACGGGGGGTCTGGGGCCAACGTCCTGACTTTC. Its translation is CASSIDHGGSGANVLTF. The chain links TRBV19 to TRBJ2-6, with 7 bases matching TRBD2. V lost 0 bases to trimming and J lost 1 base; unmatched junction nucleotides: 3. The CDR3 totals 17 residues. Germline V gene sequence: CDR1 LNHDA, CDR2 SQIVND (reference sequence).

The rearrangement links TRBV5-4 to TRBJ2-4, with 9 bases that match TRBD1. The CDR3 covers 14 residues. Trimming took 5 bases from V and 6 from J; bases not matched to a gene: 6. Germline V gene data show CDR1 as SGHNT and CDR2 as YYREEE (reference sequence). CDR3 residues: CASRLEGQGNIQYF. CDR3 bases: TGTGCCAGCAGACTCGAGGGACAGGGAAACATTCAGTACTTC.

The chain carries TRBV30 and TRBJ2-7; 7 nucleotides match TRBD2. The CDR3 is 13 residues long. The germline gives CDR1 GTSNPN, CDR2 SVGIG (reference sequence). The trim removed 0 bases at V and 6 bases at J, leaving 5 bases unmatched. DNA for the CDR3: TGTGCCTGGAGTGTAGGCGGGAGCTTCGAGCAGTACTTC. Protein product: CAWSVGGSFEQYF.

A few counts support this clone. J is TRBJ2-7 and V is TRBV2, with TRBD1 as a possible D gene (6 bases). Between the trimmed V and J ends, which lost 1 base and 6 bases, there was a span of 13 bases. This CDR3 is 14 amino acids long. Germline CDR1 SNHLY, CDR2 FYNNEI. CDR3 sequence (DNA): TGTGCCAGCAGTGAAGACGAGCAGGGGCTCGAGCAGTACTTC. This translates into CASSEDEQGLEQYF. The variable domain in full, completed from reference TRBV2 and TRBJ2-7, reads EPEVTQTPSHQVTQMGQEVILRCVPISNHLYFYWYRQILGQKVEFLVSFYNNEISEKSEIFDDQFSVERPDGSNFTLKIRSTKLEDSAMYFCASSEDEQGLEQYFGPGTRLTVT.

This clone was observed a handful of times. The rearrangement joins TRBV5-4 to TRBJ2-5; D is undetermined. The CDR3 loop spans 17 amino acids. Trimming removed 1 base from V and 0 bases from J, with 16 bases in between. Germline V gene data show CDR1 as SGHNT and CDR2 as YYREEE (reference sequence). CDR3 region: CASSLWVAALHQETQYF. CDR3 DNA: TGTGCCAGCAGCTTGTGGGTGGCAGCGCTGCACCAAGAGACCCAGTACTTC.

This sequence joins TRBV10-1 and TRBJ2-2; TRBD1 is a possible D gene (5 bases). CDR3 length: 16 residues. Trimming removed 0 bases at V and 6 bases at J, with 14 bases between. Germline V gene sequence: CDR1 WNHNN, CDR2 SYGVQD (reference sequence). The CDR3 sequence is CASSESSSLGPGELFF. In DNA form, the CDR3 reads TGCGCCAGCAGTGAGTCGAGTAGCTTGGGGCCCGGGGAGCTGTTTTTT.

The V and J genes are TRBV4-1 and TRBJ1-3, with a weak D call TRBD1 (6 bases). V dropped 1 base and J dropped 4 bases, with 8 bases sitting between them. This CDR3 has 14 residues. Germline V CDR1 and CDR2: MGHRA, YSYEKL. The CDR3 coding sequence is TGCGCCAGCAGCCAAGTGGGGGCAGGAAACACCATATATTTT. Residues: CASSQVGAGNTIYF.

The chain combines TRBV2 with TRBJ1-5; D unresolved. Germline V CDR1 and CDR2: SNHLY, FYNNEI. This CDR3 contains 14 residues. V shed 6 bases and J shed 0 bases, with 9 bases lying between them. DNA of the CDR3: TGTGCCAGCAGCCGACTTAATAGCAATCAGCCCCAGCATTTT. This sequence encodes CASSRLNSNQPQHF.